The clone carrying this TCR beta chain is medium-sized within its sample. What it binds is not known. The data stem from a study of early T cells in non-severe SARS-CoV-2 infection. Study findings and constraints: Matching with VDJdb favored anti-spike CD8 responses (missing private and CD4 specificities).

Via MiXCR, TCRdb re-called the 5' RACE reads, giving one row per CDR3 protein. This sample has tens of thousands of distinct CDR3 sequences, with 6% to 7% found just once. This CDR3 comprises 14 residues. CDR1 is DFQATT and CDR2 is SNEGSKA in the germline V gene (reference sequence). V was clipped by 5 bases and J by 5 bases; unmatched bases: 8. Sequenced material: whole blood. This TCR came from an adult who was a healthcare worker with PCR-confirmed SARS-CoV-2 infection or an uninfected control (not recorded which). J is TRBJ2-5 and V is TRBV20-1; TRBD2 agrees at 10 bases. CDR3 amino acids: CSASGTSVSETQYF. The CDR3 DNA sequence: TGCAGTGCTTCCGGGACTAGCGTGTCGGAGACCCAGTACTTC.